The 3 T cell receptor beta chains below all came from one sample that was sequenced in a study of blood T cells in healthy people across ages. Next came a second PCR, run for roughly 7 to 12 cycles, which used a sample-barcoded 5' primer along with a J-beta primer mix. Using its own MiXCR run on the 5' RACE reads, TCRdb lists one record per CDR3 protein. Of 700,000 or so distinct CDR3 sequences in the sample, about a fifth were seen once. The sample consisted of blood. The receptors originated from a man between 70 and 80 years old in good health.

The chain recombines TRBV18 with TRBJ1-6; D not resolved. Germline assignment: CDR1 KGHSH and CDR2 LQKENI. This CDR3 spans 14 amino acids. Trimming left V 4 bases short and J 5 bases short, with 9 bases between. The CDR3 protein is CASSLYSDNSPLHF. Here the CDR3 DNA reads TGTGCCAGCTCACTATATTCCGATAATTCACCCCTCCACTTT.

The sample holds a few counts of this clonotype. The rearrangement joins TRBV5-1 to TRBJ2-3; D perhaps matches TRBD2 (5 bases). Germline-derived CDR1 and CDR2 are SGHRS and YFSETQ. The CDR3 is made up of 15 amino acids. V was clipped by 1 base and J by 4 bases, with 13 bases between them. The CDR3 sequence: CASSLFRGQADTQYF. Here the CDR3 DNA reads TGCGCCAGCAGCTTGTTCCGGGGTCAGGCAGATACGCAGTATTTT.

V usage is TRBV4-3 and J usage is TRBJ1-2; the D gene is possibly TRBD1 (5 bases). Between the trimmed V and J ends, which lost 0 bases and 3 bases, there was a span of 17 bases. The CDR3 covers 17 residues. From germline, CDR1 is LGHNA and CDR2 YSLEER. CDR3 protein: CASSQDRLGTSHYGYTF. The CDR3 nucleotides are TGCGCCAGCAGCCAAGATAGACTGGGGACCTCCCACTATGGCTACACCTTC.